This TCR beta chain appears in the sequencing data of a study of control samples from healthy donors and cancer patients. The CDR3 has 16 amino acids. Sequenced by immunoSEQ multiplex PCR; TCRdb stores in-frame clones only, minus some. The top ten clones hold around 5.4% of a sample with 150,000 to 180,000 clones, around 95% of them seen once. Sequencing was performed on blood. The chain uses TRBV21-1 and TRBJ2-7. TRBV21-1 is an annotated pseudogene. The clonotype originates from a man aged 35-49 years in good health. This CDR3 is CASSRNSGYTSYEQYF. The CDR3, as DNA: TGTGCCAGCAGCCGAAATTCGGGCTACACCTCCTACGAGCAGTACTTC.